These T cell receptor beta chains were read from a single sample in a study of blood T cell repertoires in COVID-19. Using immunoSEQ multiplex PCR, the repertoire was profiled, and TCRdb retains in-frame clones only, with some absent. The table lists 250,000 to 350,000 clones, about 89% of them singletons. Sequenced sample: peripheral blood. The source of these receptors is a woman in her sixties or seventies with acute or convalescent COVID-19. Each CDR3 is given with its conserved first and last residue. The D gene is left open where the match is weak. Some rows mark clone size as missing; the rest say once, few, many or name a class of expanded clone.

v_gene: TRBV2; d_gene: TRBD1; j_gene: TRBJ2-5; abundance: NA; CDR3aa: CASSVGQGFGETQYF; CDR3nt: TGTGCCAGCAGTGTGGGACAGGGCTTCGGAGAGACCCAGTACTTC
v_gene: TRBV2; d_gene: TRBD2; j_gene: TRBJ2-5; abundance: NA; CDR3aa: CASSGSLAGGVETQYF; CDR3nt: TGTGCCAGCAGTGGATCACTAGCGGGAGGGGTAGAGACCCAGTACTTC
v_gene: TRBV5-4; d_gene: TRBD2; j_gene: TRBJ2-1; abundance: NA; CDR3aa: CASSLGGGAFNEQFF; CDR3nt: TGTGCCAGCAGCTTGGGCGGGGGGGCCTTCAATGAGCAGTTCTTC
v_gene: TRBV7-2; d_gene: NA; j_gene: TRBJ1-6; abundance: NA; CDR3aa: CASSWLDSGNSPLHF; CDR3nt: TGTGCCAGCAGCTGGCTTGACAGCGGGAATTCACCCCTCCACTTT
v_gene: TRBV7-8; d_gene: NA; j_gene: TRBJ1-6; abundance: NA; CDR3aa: CASSLLQGNSPLHF; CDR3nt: TGTGCCAGCAGCTTACTCCAGGGCAATTCACCCCTCCACTTT
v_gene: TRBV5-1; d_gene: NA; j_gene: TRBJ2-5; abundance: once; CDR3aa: CASSRNGETQYF; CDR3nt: TGCGCCAGCAGTCGCAACGGAGAGACCCAGTACTTC
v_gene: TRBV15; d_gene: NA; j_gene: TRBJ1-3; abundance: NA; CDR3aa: CATSRRISQISGNTIYF; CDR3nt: TGTGCCACCAGCAGAAGAATATCCCAAATTAGTGGAAACACCATATATTTT
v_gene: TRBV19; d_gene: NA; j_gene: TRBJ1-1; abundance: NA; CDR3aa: CASSIARSVNTEAFF; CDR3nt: TGTGCCAGTAGTATAGCGAGGAGCGTGAACACTGAAGCTTTCTTT
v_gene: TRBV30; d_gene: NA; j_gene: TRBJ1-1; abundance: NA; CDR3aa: CAWSVVDFEAFF; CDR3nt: TGTGCCTGGAGTGTAGTAGATTTTGAAGCTTTCTTT
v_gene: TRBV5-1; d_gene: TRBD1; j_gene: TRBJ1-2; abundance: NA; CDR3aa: CASSSTGQNYGYTF; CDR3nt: TGCGCCAGCAGCTCAACGGGACAGAACTATGGCTACACCTTC
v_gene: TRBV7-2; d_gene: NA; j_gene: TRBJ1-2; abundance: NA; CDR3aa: CASSSPARDGYTF; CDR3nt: TGTGCCAGCAGCTCCCCGGCCAGGGATGGCTACACCTTC
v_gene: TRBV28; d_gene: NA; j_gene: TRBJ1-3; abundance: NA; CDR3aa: CASSYTGRLDGNTIYF; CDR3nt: TGTGCCAGCAGTTATACAGGGCGTTTAGATGGAAACACCATATATTTT
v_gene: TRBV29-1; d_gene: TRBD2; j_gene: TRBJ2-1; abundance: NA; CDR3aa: CSVEGLAVYNEQFF; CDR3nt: TGCAGCGTTGAGGGACTAGCGGTTTACAATGAGCAGTTCTTC
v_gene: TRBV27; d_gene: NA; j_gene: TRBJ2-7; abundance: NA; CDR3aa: CASEDSVREQYF; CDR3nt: TGTGCCAGCGAAGACAGTGTTCGGGAGCAGTACTTC
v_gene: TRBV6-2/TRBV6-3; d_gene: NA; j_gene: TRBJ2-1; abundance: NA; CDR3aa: CASSYVDSSRGEQFF; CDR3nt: TGTGCCAGCAGTTACGTGGACTCATCCCGCGGGGAGCAGTTCTTC
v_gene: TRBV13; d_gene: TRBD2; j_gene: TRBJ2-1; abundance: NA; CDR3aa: CASSSRTSAYNEQFF; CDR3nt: TGTGCCAGCAGCTCCCGGACTAGCGCGTACAATGAGCAGTTCTTC
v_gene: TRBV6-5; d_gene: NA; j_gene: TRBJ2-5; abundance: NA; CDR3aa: CASSPGMETQYF; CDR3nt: TGTGCCAGCAGCCCCGGTATGGAGACCCAGTACTTC
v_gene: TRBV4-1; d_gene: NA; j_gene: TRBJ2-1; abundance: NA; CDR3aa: CASSQVFDEQFF; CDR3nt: TGCGCCAGCAGCCAAGTGTTCGATGAGCAGTTCTTC
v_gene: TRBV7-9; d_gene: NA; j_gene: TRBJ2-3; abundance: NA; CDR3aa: CASSHTGSTDTQYF; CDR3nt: TGTGCCAGCAGCCATACAGGGTCCACAGATACGCAGTATTTT
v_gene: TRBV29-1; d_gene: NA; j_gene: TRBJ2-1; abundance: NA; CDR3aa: CSVTAETYNEQFF; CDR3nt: TGCAGCGTTACAGCGGAGACATACAATGAGCAGTTCTTC
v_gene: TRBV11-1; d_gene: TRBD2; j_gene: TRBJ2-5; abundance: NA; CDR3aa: CASSFLREGGETQYF; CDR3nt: TGTGCCAGCAGCTTCCTACGGGAGGGCGGGGAGACCCAGTACTTC
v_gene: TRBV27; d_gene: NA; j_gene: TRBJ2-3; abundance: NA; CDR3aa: CASSFFGQSTDTQYF; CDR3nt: TGTGCCAGCAGTTTTTTTGGACAGAGCACAGATACGCAGTATTTT
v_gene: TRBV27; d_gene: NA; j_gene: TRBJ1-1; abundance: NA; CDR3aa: CAAGRGKMAEAFF; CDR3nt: TGTGCCGCGGGGAGGGGGAAGATGGCTGAAGCTTTCTTT
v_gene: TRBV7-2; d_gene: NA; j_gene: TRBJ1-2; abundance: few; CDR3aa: CASSLVLGGAAYGYTF; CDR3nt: TGTGCCAGCAGCTTAGTCCTAGGGGGTGCTGCCTATGGCTACACCTTC
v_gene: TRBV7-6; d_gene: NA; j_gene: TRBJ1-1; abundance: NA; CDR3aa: CASSLLVSDTEAFF; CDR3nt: TGTGCCAGCAGCTTACTCGTTTCGGACACTGAAGCTTTCTTT
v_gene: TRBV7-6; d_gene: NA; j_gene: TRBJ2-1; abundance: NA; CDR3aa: CASQVVEQGWDEQFF; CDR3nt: TGTGCCAGCCAAGTTGTAGAACAGGGCTGGGATGAGCAGTTCTTC
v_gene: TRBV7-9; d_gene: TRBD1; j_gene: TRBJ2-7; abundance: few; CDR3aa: CASSPQGQSYEQYF; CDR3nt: TGTGCCAGCAGCCCCCAGGGACAGTCCTACGAGCAGTACTTC
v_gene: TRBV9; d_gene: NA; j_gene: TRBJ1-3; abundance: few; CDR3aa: CASSVGAGLGGNTIYF; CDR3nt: TGTGCCAGCAGCGTAGGGGCAGGGCTAGGAGGAAACACCATATATTTT
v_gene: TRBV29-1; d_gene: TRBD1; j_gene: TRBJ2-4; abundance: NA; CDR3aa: CSVETPGQWKNIQYF; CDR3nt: TGCAGCGTTGAAACCCCGGGACAGTGGAAAAACATTCAGTACTTC
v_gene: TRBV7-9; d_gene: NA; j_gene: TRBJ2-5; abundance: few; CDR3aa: CASSPGSEETQYF; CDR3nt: TGTGCCAGCAGCCCAGGAAGTGAAGAGACCCAGTACTTC